The 31 T cell receptor beta chains in this list originate from one sample, sequenced in a study of human versus mouse CDR3 diversity and MHC coevolution. Profiled with immunoSEQ multiplex PCR; TCRdb holds only in-frame clones, not every one. The sample holds 50,000 to 65,000 clones, 85% to 95% seen once. The specimen was naive CD4+ T cells from blood. Subset denoted: CD45RO-negative CD62L-positive naive CD4 T cells. The receptors were gathered from a person aged 55 to 70 in good health.

This clone was seen only once. The genes are TRBV6-6 and TRBJ1-5, with a tentative D call TRBD1 (6 bases). CDR1 and CDR2 (germline): MNHNY, SVGAGI (reference sequence). This CDR3 spans 13 amino acids. V lost 6 bases, J lost 4 bases, and 10 bases lay in between. CDR3 loop: CASRHRENQPQHF. The CDR3, as DNA: TGTGCCAGCAGGCACAGGGAGAATCAGCCCCAGCATTTT.

The CDR3 protein is CASSTTGDSYNEQFF. The CDR3 nucleotides are TGCGCCAGCAGCACCACAGGGGACTCCTACAATGAGCAGTTCTTC. The V gene is TRBV5-1, the J gene TRBJ2-1; 7 positions match TRBD1. Germline V CDR1 and CDR2: SGHRS, YFSETQ. The CDR3 consists of 15 residues. The V segment lost 4 bases and the J segment 0 bases; nucleotides outside the gene matches: 4. The whole variable domain, filled in from reference TRBV5-1 and TRBJ2-1, reads KAGVTQTPRYLIKTRGQQVTLSCSPISGHRSVSWYQQTPGQGLQFLFEYFSETQRNKGNFPGRFSGRQFSNSRSEMNVSTLELGDSALYLCASSTTGDSYNEQFFGPGTRLTVL.

This chain connects TRBV5-5 to TRBJ1-4; D is unclear. The CDR3 is 15 residues long. CDR1 and CDR2 from the germline V gene are SGHKS and YYEKEE (reference sequence). V was pared by 7 bases and J by 0 bases, with 13 bases between. The CDR3 loop reads CASHLDRATNEKLFF. In DNA, the CDR3 is TGTGCCAGCCACCTCGATAGAGCAACTAATGAAAAACTGTTTTTT.

This rearrangement joins TRBV29-1 to TRBJ1-2, with 8 positions matching TRBD1. J gave up 5 bases and V 7 bases, and 6 bases lay outside the gene matches. CDR3 length: 12 amino acids. Germline V gives CDR1 SQVTM, CDR2 ANQGSEA. DNA of the CDR3: TGCAGCGCCTACAGGGGGGGGTATGGCTACACCTTC. It encodes CSAYRGGYGYTF.

V usage is TRBV5-1 and J usage is TRBJ2-1; the match to TRBD1 covers 8 bases. V lost 4 bases, J lost 5 bases, and 8 bases stayed unmatched. The CDR3 is 15 amino acids. CDR1 is SGHRS, CDR2 YFSETQ, per germline. Here the CDR3 DNA reads TGCGCCAGCAGCCTCATGACAGGGGAGAACAATGAGCAGTTCTTC. It yields the protein CASSLMTGENNEQFF.

The chain has TRBV19 and TRBJ2-2, with D possibly TRBD1 on 5 matching bases. The CDR3 is 14 residues long. V was pared by 6 bases and J by 5 bases, with 13 bases between. Looked up from germline, CDR1 is LNHDA and CDR2 is SQIVND (reference sequence). Here the CDR3 DNA reads TGTGCCAGTAGAATCGACAGTGGTACCGGGGAGCTGTTTTTT. Translated: CASRIDSGTGELFF.

The chain employs TRBV19 and TRBJ1-2; 9 nucleotides align to TRBD1. V lost 5 bases and J lost 3; bases outside the gene matches: 7. Germline V CDR1 and CDR2: LNHDA, SQIVND (reference sequence). This CDR3 region has 15 residues. CDR3 protein: CASSRTGVSDYGYTF. The CDR3 coding sequence is TGTGCCAGTAGTCGGACAGGGGTGAGTGACTATGGCTACACCTTC.

V and J are TRBV5-5 and TRBJ2-2; D possibly corresponds to TRBD1 (5 bases). Germline assignment: CDR1 SGHKS and CDR2 YYEKEE (reference sequence). Trimming shortened V by 0 bases and J by 2 bases, and 8 bases separated the two germline ends. CDR3 length: 15 residues. Here the CDR3 DNA reads TGTGCCAGCAGCTTGGAGGGGATCAACACCGGGGAGCTGTTTTTT. Translated, it gives CASSLEGINTGELFF.

CDR3 coding DNA: TGTGCCATCAGGACGGACAGCTCCTACAATGAGCAGTTCTTC. Amino acids: CAIRTDSSYNEQFF. The chain links TRBV10-3 to TRBJ2-1, with D perhaps matching TRBD1 (6 bases). Per germline, CDR1 ENHRY and CDR2 SYGVKD. The CDR3 is made up of 14 amino acids. V was cut by 6 bases and J by 0 bases, with 9 bases left in between.

V is TRBV5-5 and J is TRBJ1-2; D may be TRBD1 (5 bases). Trimming left V 4 bases short and J 3 bases short, with 13 bases between. Looked up from germline, CDR1 is SGHKS and CDR2 is YYEKEE (reference sequence). The CDR3 runs to 14 residues. CDR3 region: CASSMTDTYYGYTF. CDR3 bases: TGTGCCAGCAGCATGACAGACACCTACTATGGCTACACCTTC. The full variable domain, its missing parts supplied by reference TRBV5-5 and TRBJ1-2, is DAGVTQSPTHLIKTRGQQVTLRCSPISGHKSVSWYQQVLGQGPQFIFQYYEKEERGRGNFPDRFSARQFPNYSSELNVNALLLGDSALYLCASSMTDTYYGYTFGSGTRLTVV.

The chain combines TRBV6-5 with TRBJ2-5, with a weak D call TRBD2 (5 bases). Germline V gene lookup returns CDR1 MNHEY and CDR2 SVGAGI. V was clipped by 6 bases and J by 5 bases, with 7 bases between them. CDR3 length equals 11 residues. For the CDR3, the DNA is TGTGCCAGCAGACTAGGGGAGACCCAGTACTTC. This encodes CASRLGETQYF.

On this clone itself: The same CDR3 also results from other DNA sequences found in this sample. The rearrangement uses TRBV5-1 and TRBJ2-1, with 11 bases that match TRBD2. The CDR3 extends over 17 amino acids. Germline assignment: CDR1 SGHRS and CDR2 YFSETQ. With 2 bases clipped from V and 0 bases from J, the junction kept 4 bases outside the gene matches. The CDR3 spells CASSLGTSGSSYNEQFF. For the CDR3, the DNA is TGCGCCAGCAGCTTAGGGACTAGCGGAAGCTCCTACAATGAGCAGTTCTTC. Variable domain in full (rest from reference TRBV5-1 and TRBJ2-1): KAGVTQTPRYLIKTRGQQVTLSCSPISGHRSVSWYQQTPGQGLQFLFEYFSETQRNKGNFPGRFSGRQFSNSRSEMNVSTLELGDSALYLCASSLGTSGSSYNEQFFGPGTRLTVL.

The CDR3 loop is CASSPTSFGETQYF. Written as DNA, the CDR3 is TGTGCCAGCAGCCCGACTAGTTTCGGGGAGACCCAGTACTTC. V usage is TRBV9 and J usage is TRBJ2-5, with a weak D call TRBD2 (6 bases). Looked up from germline, CDR1 is SGDLS and CDR2 is YYNGEE. Trimming stripped 4 bases from V and 5 bases from J, with 15 bases between. The CDR3 has 14 residues. The variable domain in full, with the rest retrieved from reference TRBV9 and TRBJ2-5, is DSGVTQTPKHLITATGQRVTLRCSPRSGDLSVYWYQQSLDQGLQFLIQYYNGEERAKGNILERFSAQQFPDLHSELNLSSLELGDSALYFCASSPTSFGETQYFGPGTRLLVL.

This chain links TRBV6-1 with TRBJ2-1; D is uncertain. The CDR3 spans 14 residues. Germline CDR1 is MNHNS and CDR2 is SASEGT. V lost 7 bases, J lost 3 bases, and 13 bases lay in between. In nucleotides, the CDR3 is TGTGCCAGCACATCGAGGAGCAGCTACAATGAGCAGTTCTTC. Translation: CASTSRSSYNEQFF.

Here the CDR3 reads CASRLAGGPYEQYF. In DNA form, the CDR3 reads TGCGCCAGCAGGTTAGCGGGAGGGCCTTACGAGCAGTACTTC. This chain links TRBV10-2 with TRBJ2-7, with 11 nucleotides matching TRBD2. This CDR3 has 14 residues. V lost 6 bases to trimming and J lost 4 bases; unmatched junction nucleotides: 5. Germline V CDR1 and CDR2: WSHSY, SAAADI.

This chain links TRBV7-3 with TRBJ2-3; D is perhaps TRBD2 (6 bases). The CDR3 length is 18 residues. V dropped 0 bases and J dropped 0 bases, with 16 bases sitting between them. The V gene's germline CDR1 is SGHTA and CDR2 FQGTGA. For the CDR3, the DNA is TGTGCCAGCAGCTTAACTCCCCCGGGGAGGACTAGCACAGATACGCAGTATTTT. Translated, it gives CASSLTPPGRTSTDTQYF.

J is TRBJ2-2 and V is TRBV5-1, with 7 bases fitting TRBD1. Germline trimming cut 3 bases from V and 5 bases from J; bases unmatched to any gene: 7. The CDR3 extends over 15 amino acids. Germline V CDR1 and CDR2: SGHRS, YFSETQ. CDR3 protein: CASSSGQIPTGELFF. Here the CDR3 DNA reads TGCGCCAGCAGCTCGGGACAGATCCCGACCGGGGAGCTGTTTTTT.

This clone was observed a single time. Other DNA sequences from this sample encode an identical CDR3 as well. The V and J genes are TRBV11-3 and TRBJ2-7; TRBD1 matches 8 bases. The CDR3 consists of 13 residues. Germline V gives CDR1 SGHNT, CDR2 YENEEA. V shed 1 base and J 5 bases; nucleotides not matched to a gene: 1. CDR3 region: CASSLGQGNEQYF. The CDR3, as DNA: TGTGCCAGCAGCTTAGGACAGGGGAACGAGCAGTACTTC.

CDR3 sequence: CASRNGRADTGELFF. CDR3 nucleotides: TGTGCCAGCCGAAACGGGAGGGCCGACACCGGGGAGCTGTTTTTT. This chain uses TRBV28 with TRBJ2-2; 8 bases fit TRBD2. The germline gives CDR1 MDHEN, CDR2 SYDVKM. With 8 bases clipped from V and 3 bases from J, the junction kept 8 bases outside the gene matches. The CDR3 consists of 15 residues.

The chain is built from TRBV19 and TRBJ1-5, with D uncertain. The CDR3 runs 12 residues. Germline V gene lookup returns CDR1 LNHDA and CDR2 SQIVND (reference sequence). Deletions cut 5 bases from V and 6 bases from J, with 8 bases between. The CDR3 bases are TGTGCCAGTAGTGAGTTCGGTCAGCCCCAGCATTTT. It is translated as CASSEFGQPQHF.

The genes are TRBV28 and TRBJ1-2; 8 bases are shared with TRBD1. The CDR3 totals 14 residues. Looked up from germline, CDR1 is MDHEN and CDR2 is SYDVKM. The J segment lost 7 bases and the V segment lost 6 bases, leaving 10 bases of the junction unmatched. The CDR3 here is CASRGGTGGRGYTF. In DNA form, the CDR3 reads TGTGCCAGCAGGGGCGGGACAGGTGGCCGTGGCTACACCTTC.

The V and J genes are TRBV9 and TRBJ2-2, with a tentative D call TRBD1 (5 bases). V gave up 4 bases and J gave up 7 bases, with 20 bases separating them. The CDR3 runs 16 residues. The germline CDR1 and CDR2 sequences are SGDLS and YYNGEE. CDR3 sequence: CASSPQTVITVGELFF. In nucleotides, the CDR3 is TGTGCCAGCAGCCCCCAGACAGTAATTACCGTCGGGGAGCTGTTTTTT.

The rearrangement uses TRBV10-3 and TRBJ2-1; tentative D call: TRBD1 (5 bases). V lost 2 bases and J 6 bases, leaving 5 bases between the germline ends. The CDR3 runs to 12 residues. The germline V gene has CDR1 ENHRY and CDR2 SYGVKD. CDR3 nucleotides: TGTGCCATCAGTGAGAGGGGCAATGAGCAGTTCTTC. This encodes CAISERGNEQFF.

The rearrangement links TRBV5-1 to TRBJ2-5, with 11 nucleotides matching TRBD2. With the DNA end fitting TRBJ2-7 better, the J assignment may be wrong. The CDR3 extends over 14 amino acids. From germline, CDR1 is SGHRS and CDR2 YFSETQ. This CDR3 is CASSVTSGAYEQYF. CDR3 coding DNA: TGCGCCAGCAGCGTGACTAGCGGGGCCTACGAGCAGTACTTC.

CDR3 in DNA: TGTGCCAGCAGCAAAGAACAGGGGGCCGGCTACGAGCAGTACTTC. Its protein is CASSKEQGAGYEQYF. The chain combines TRBV2 with TRBJ2-5, with 9 bases matching TRBD1. TRBJ2-7 matches the DNA end more closely, so the J call is doubtful. Germline assignment: CDR1 SNHLY and CDR2 FYNNEI. The CDR3 spans 15 residues.

V usage is TRBV18 and J usage is TRBJ1-2; D is undetermined. Germline V lookup: CDR1 KGHSH, CDR2 LQKENI. CDR3 length: 16 residues. V was pared by 3 bases and J by 0 bases, with 14 bases between. CDR3 DNA sequence: TGTGCCAGCTCACCCGGCCACCCGGGGACTAACTATGGCTACACCTTC. Its translation: CASSPGHPGTNYGYTF.

This clone was seen only once. The chain combines TRBV6-4 with TRBJ1-6; no reliable D call. In germline, CDR1 is MRHNA, CDR2 SNTAGT. The CDR3 has 13 residues. Trimming pared 6 bases from V and 0 bases from J, leaving 3 bases between. The CDR3: CASSLSYNSPLHF. CDR3 sequence (DNA): TGTGCCAGCAGCCTCTCCTATAATTCACCCCTCCACTTT.

In the case of this clone: One end of the junction fails to match germline, which may point to a read error. This chain joins TRBV27 and TRBJ2-6, with D tentatively TRBD1 (5 bases). The CDR3 totals 16 residues. Looked up from germline, CDR1 is MNHEY and CDR2 is SMNVEV (reference sequence). The CDR3 DNA follows: TGTGCCAGCAGTTCTGGACGGTCCTCTGGGGCCAACGTCCCGACTTTC. Translation gives CASSSGRSSGANVPTF.

The chain carries TRBV11-2 and TRBJ2-5; 7 bases match TRBD2. TRBJ2-7 explains the end of the DNA better; the J call may be wrong. The CDR3 runs 15 residues. Germline CDR1 reads SGHAT; CDR2 reads FQNNGV. The CDR3 loop is CASSPPGTTGFEQYF. CDR3 DNA sequence: TGTGCCAGCAGCCCCCCCGGGACTACTGGCTTCGAGCAGTACTTC.

The chain has TRBV9 and TRBJ2-1; 7 positions match TRBD2. Germline-derived CDR1 and CDR2 are SGDLS and YYNGEE. The CDR3 contains 17 residues. The V segment lost 0 bases and the J segment 0 bases; nucleotides outside the gene matches: 6. CDR3 nucleotide sequence: TGTGCCAGCAGCGTAGGTGTGGGAGGGAGCTCCTACAATGAGCAGTTCTTC. Protein sequence: CASSVGVGGSSYNEQFF.

CDR3 sequence: CASSYGGQGGDEQYF. The CDR3 DNA reads TGTGCCAGCAGTTACGGGGGACAGGGAGGCGACGAGCAGTACTTC. The chain links TRBV6-6 to TRBJ2-7, with 9 bases matching TRBD1. V shed 2 bases and J 5 bases; nucleotides not matched to a gene: 7. The CDR3 runs 15 residues. Per germline, CDR1 MNHNY and CDR2 SVGAGI (reference sequence).